The clone carrying this T cell receptor (beta chain) was detected only a few times. Its antigen is still unknown. CDR1 and CDR2 (germline): SGHVS, FQNEAQ. The V and J ends lost 4 bases and 6 bases respectively, with 13 bases between them. This CDR3 region has 13 residues. The sample comes from a study of T cells in Graves' hyperthyroidism and ophthalmopathy. The study, taken as a whole, reports: Most expanded thyroid clonotypes above 0.001 also appeared in blood.

Template material for amplifying TCR beta CDR3 regions consisted of RNA transcripts. The TCR CDR3 was amplified in a first-round RT-PCR using the HTBI primer set. One entry per CDR3 protein, called by TCRdb with MiXCR from the multiplex PCR reads. The sample holds about 540,000 distinct CDR3 sequences, 40% to 55% seen once. Subjects aged 18 to 65 presented with newly diagnosed hyperthyroidism of less than 2 months' duration. Diagnoses used clinical symptoms, serum thyroxine and TRAb, thyroid ultrasound and orbital computed tomography. This receptor was taken from a young woman with Graves' hyperthyroidism. This chain uses TRBV7-8 with TRBJ2-7; no definite D call. Sequencing used peripheral blood or thyroid tissue (not recorded which). CDR3 amino acids: CASSSGSAGEQYF. As DNA, the CDR3 is TGTGCCAGCAGCTCCGGGTCAGCTGGCGAGCAGTACTTC. Based on the CDR3 plus reference TRBV7-8 and TRBJ2-7, the full variable domain is GAGVSQSPRYKVAKRGQDVALRCDPISGHVSLFWYQQALGQGPEFLTYFQNEAQLDKSGLPSDRFFAERPEGSVSTLKIQRTQQEDSAVYLCASSSGSAGEQYFGPGTRLTVT.